Listed here are 8 T cell receptor beta chains from one sample, sequenced in a study of T-cell reconstitution after alpha-beta-depleted transplantation in children. It was with unique molecular identifiers that the TCRbeta library was prepared. In TCRdb, the PCR reads were re-called with MiXCR into one record per CDR3 protein. The sample lists approximately 240,000 distinct CDR3 sequences; roughly 10% were seen once. The source was PBMCs from the stem cell graft donor, collected from the stem cell graft. These receptors came from a human donor who donated a stem cell graft to a child with acute lymphoblastic leukemia.

The chain uses TRBV10-2 and TRBJ1-2, with 10 bases lining up with TRBD1. This CDR3 is built from 15 residues. V lost 6 bases, J lost 12 bases, and 16 bases stayed unmatched. Per the germline V gene, CDR1 is WSHSY and CDR2 is SAAADI. The CDR3 sequence: CASRDMGQGMGKDTF. In DNA form, the CDR3 reads TGCGCCAGCAGAGATATGGGACAGGGGATGGGGAAAGACACCTTC.

The gene calls are TRBV28 and TRBJ1-2; D not certain. Germline lookup yields CDR1 MDHEN and CDR2 SYDVKM. V was trimmed by 5 bases and J by 10 bases, leaving 11 bases between them. The CDR3 covers 11 residues. CDR3 nucleotides: TGTGCCAGCAGTCGCCTCCGGGCCTACACCTTC. It translates to CASSRLRAYTF.

The rearrangement joins TRBV6-2 or TRBV6-3 to TRBJ1-1; TRBD1 might be the D (6 bases). Trimming took 9 bases from V and 4 from J, leaving 18 bases between them. The CDR3 runs 14 residues. Germline V gene sequence: CDR1 MNHEY, CDR2 SVGEGT. This CDR3 is CASSLAGELTEAFF. CDR3 nucleotide sequence: TGTGCCAGTTCCCTCGCAGGGGAGCTCACTGAAGCTTTCTTT.

This clonotype turned up a few times. The V call is TRBV7-2, the J call TRBJ1-3; D remains unclear. The CDR3 length is 14 residues. Deletions cut 5 bases from V and 0 bases from J, with 8 bases between. Per germline, CDR1 SGHTA and CDR2 FQGNSA. The CDR3, as DNA: TGTGCCAGCAGCCGAGCCAACTCTGGAAACACCATATATTTT. Translating it yields CASSRANSGNTIYF.

This clonotype has a count of ten or more. The rearrangement links TRBV27 to TRBJ1-1; possibly TRBD1 for D (6 bases). CDR1 and CDR2 from the germline V gene are MNHEY and SMNVEV (reference sequence). CDR3 length equals 14 residues. Between the trimmed V and J ends, which lost 4 bases and 3 bases, there was a span of 12 bases. CDR3 in amino acids: CASSSAQGYTEAFF. CDR3 DNA sequence: TGTGCCAGCAGTTCCGCACAGGGTTACACTGAAGCTTTCTTT.

The table lists this clonotype with a few counts. The chain is built from TRBV25-1 and TRBJ2-7; D is unresolved. CDR3 size: 13 residues. Germline V gives CDR1 MGHDK, CDR2 SYGVNS. Trimming took 3 bases from V and 5 from J, leaving 11 bases between them. This CDR3 reads CASSEWGANEQYF. In DNA, the CDR3 is TGTGCCAGCAGTGAGTGGGGTGCGAACGAGCAGTACTTC.

CDR3 coding DNA: TGTGCCAGCAGTGATACCCGAGTTCCAGGGCTGAGGGGCTACACCTTC. Translating gives CASSDTRVPGLRGYTF. V and J are TRBV6-1 and TRBJ1-2; possible D gene TRBD1, 5 bases. Germline V gene lookup returns CDR1 MNHNS and CDR2 SASEGT. The germline V and J ends were trimmed by 3 bases and 8 bases, with 22 bases remaining between them. This CDR3 contains 16 residues.

The chain has TRBV5-6 and TRBJ2-7, with TRBD1 identical over 7 bases. The CDR3 is 14 residues long. J gave up 2 bases and V 4 bases, and 6 bases lay outside the gene matches. Per the germline V gene, CDR1 is SGHDT and CDR2 is YYEEEE. The CDR3 loop is CASSPFDRAYEQYF. CDR3 coding DNA: TGTGCCAGCAGCCCTTTCGACAGGGCCTACGAGCAGTACTTC.